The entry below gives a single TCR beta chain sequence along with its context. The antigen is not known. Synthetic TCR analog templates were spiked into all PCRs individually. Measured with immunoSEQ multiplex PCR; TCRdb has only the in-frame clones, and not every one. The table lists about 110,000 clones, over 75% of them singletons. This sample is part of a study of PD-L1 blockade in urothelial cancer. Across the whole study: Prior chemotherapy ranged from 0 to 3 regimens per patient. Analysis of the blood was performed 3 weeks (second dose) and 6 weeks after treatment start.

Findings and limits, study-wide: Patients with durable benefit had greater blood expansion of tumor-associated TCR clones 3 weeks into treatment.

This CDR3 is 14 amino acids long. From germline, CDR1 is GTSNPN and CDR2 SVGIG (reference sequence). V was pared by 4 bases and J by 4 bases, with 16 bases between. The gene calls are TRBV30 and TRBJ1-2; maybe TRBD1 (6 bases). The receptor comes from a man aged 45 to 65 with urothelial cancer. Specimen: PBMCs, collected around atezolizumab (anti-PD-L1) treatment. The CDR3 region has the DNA TGTGCCTGGACCCCGCCGGGACAAACCTATGGCTACACCTTC. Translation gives CAWTPPGQTYGYTF.